The clone carrying this T cell receptor beta chain was observed many times. The antigen is undetermined. TCR beta VDJ and CDR3 profiles were obtained from a genomic DNA template. TCRdb re-derived calls from the reads in MiXCR, one entry per CDR3 protein. The data contain fewer than 150,000 distinct CDR3 sequences, about half of them singletons. The sample is drawn from a study of CD8+CD57+ T cells in acquired aplastic anemia. About the research overall: The study obtained an average of 3.2 ug of DNA from sorted CD4+ and CD8+ cells. Mean read depth for CD4+ cells from healthy donors was about 9.9 million. Findings of the study overall: Patients and controls shared approximately 28 CD8+ CDR3 sequences. In CD8+ cells, Simpson's diversity showed no significant difference between patients and controls.

The sample consisted of sorted CD4+, CD8+, or CD8+CD57+ T cells (not recorded which) from PBMCs. The source of this sequence is a human donor in good health, serving as a control.

CDR3 residues: CSASGTGGRETQYF. The CDR3 DNA reads TGCAGTGCTAGTGGGACAGGGGGGCGGGAGACCCAGTACTTC. The chain couples TRBV20-1 to TRBJ2-5; 11 positions match TRBD1. V lost 3 bases and J lost 5; bases outside the gene matches: 5. The CDR3 is made up of 14 amino acids. CDR1 is DFQATT, CDR2 SNEGSKA, per germline (reference sequence).